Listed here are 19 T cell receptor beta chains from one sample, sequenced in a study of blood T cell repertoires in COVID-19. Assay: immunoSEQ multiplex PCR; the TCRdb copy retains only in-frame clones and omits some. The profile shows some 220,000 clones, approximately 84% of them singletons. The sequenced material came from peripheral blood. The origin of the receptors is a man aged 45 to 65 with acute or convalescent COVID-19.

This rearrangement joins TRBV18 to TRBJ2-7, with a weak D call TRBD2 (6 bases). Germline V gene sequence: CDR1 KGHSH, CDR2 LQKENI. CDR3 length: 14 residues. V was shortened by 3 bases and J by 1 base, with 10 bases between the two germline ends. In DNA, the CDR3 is TGTGCCAGCTCACCGGGACTGGTTTCCTACGAGCAGTACTTC. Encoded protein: CASSPGLVSYEQYF. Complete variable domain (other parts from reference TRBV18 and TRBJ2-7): NAGVMQNPRHLVRRRGQEARLRCSPMKGHSHVYWYRQLPEEGLKFMVYLQKENIIDESGMPKERFSAEFPKEGPSILRIQQVVRGDSAAYFCASSPGLVSYEQYFGPGTRLTVT.

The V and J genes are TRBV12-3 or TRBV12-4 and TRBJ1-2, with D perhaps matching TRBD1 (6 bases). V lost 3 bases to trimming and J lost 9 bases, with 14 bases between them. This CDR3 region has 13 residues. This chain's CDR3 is CASSFLAGVSYTF. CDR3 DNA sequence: TGTGCCAGCAGTTTTCTGGCAGGGGTTAGCTACACCTTC.

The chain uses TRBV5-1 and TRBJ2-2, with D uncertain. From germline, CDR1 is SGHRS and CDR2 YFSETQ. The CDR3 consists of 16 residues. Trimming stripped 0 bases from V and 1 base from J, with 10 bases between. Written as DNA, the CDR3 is TGCGCCAGCAGCTTGGCCGTCAGTATGAACACCGGGGAGCTGTTTTTT. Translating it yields CASSLAVSMNTGELFF.

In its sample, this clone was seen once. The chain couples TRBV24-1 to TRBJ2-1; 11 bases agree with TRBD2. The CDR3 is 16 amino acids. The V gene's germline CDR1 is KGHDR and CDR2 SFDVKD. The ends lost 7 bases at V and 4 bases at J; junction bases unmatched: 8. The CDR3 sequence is CATSLTSGRDYNEQFF. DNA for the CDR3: TGTGCCACCAGCCTTACTAGCGGGAGAGATTACAATGAGCAGTTCTTC.

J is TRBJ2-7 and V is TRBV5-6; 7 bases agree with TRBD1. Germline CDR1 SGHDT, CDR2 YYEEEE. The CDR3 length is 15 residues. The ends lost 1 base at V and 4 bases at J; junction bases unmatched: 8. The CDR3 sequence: CASSLRDSAEYEQYF. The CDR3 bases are TGTGCCAGCAGCTTGAGGGACAGTGCGGAGTACGAGCAGTACTTC.

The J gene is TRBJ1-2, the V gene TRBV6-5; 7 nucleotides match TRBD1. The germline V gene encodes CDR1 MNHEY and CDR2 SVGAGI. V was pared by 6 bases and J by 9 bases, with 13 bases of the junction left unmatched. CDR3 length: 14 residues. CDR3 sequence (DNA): TGTGCCAGCAGGAGGGGGCAACCCCTATCCAGCTACACCTTC. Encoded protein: CASRRGQPLSSYTF.

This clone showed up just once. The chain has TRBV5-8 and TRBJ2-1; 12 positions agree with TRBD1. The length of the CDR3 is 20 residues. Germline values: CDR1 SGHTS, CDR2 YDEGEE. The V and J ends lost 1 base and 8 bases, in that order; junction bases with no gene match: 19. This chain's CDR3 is CASSLSTGTGGGGSIYEQFF. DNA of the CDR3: TGTGCCAGCAGCTTGTCGACCGGGACAGGGGGCGGCGGGAGTATCTATGAGCAGTTCTTC.

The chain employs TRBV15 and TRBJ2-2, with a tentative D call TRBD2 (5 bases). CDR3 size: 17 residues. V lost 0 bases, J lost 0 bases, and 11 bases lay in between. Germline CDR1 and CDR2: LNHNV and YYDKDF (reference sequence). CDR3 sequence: CATSRDEAGANTGELFF. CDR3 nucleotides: TGTGCCACCAGCAGAGATGAGGCGGGCGCGAACACCGGGGAGCTGTTTTTT. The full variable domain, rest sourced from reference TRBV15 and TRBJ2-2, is DAMVIQNPRYQVTQFGKPVTLSCSQTLNHNVMYWYQQKSSQAPKLLFHYYDKDFNNEADTPDNFQSRRPNTSFCFLDIRSPGLGDTAMYLCATSRDEAGANTGELFFGEGSRLTVL.

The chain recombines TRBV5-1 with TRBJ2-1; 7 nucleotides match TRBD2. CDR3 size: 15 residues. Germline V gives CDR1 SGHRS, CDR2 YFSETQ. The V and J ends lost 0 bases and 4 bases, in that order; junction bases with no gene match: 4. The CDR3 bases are TGCGCCAGCAGCTTGGGCCTAGCGGAATACAATGAGCAGTTCTTC. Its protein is CASSLGLAEYNEQFF.

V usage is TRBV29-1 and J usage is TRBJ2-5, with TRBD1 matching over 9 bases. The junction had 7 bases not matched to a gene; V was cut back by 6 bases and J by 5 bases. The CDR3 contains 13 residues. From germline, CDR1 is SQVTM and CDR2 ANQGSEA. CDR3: CSVETGGAETQYF. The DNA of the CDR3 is TGCAGCGTGGAAACAGGGGGCGCCGAGACCCAGTACTTC.

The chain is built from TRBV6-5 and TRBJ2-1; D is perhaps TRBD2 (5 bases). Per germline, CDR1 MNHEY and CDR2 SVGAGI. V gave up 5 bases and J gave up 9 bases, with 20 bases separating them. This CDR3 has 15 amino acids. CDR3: CASSPTTPPAGEQFF. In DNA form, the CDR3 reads TGTGCCAGCAGTCCGACGACCCCCCCGGCGGGTGAGCAGTTCTTC.

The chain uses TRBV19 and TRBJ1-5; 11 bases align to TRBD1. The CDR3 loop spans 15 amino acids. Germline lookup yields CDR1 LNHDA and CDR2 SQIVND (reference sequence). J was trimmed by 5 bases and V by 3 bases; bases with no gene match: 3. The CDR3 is CASSIGTGGYQPQHF. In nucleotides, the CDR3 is TGTGCCAGTAGTATTGGGACAGGGGGGTATCAGCCCCAGCATTTT. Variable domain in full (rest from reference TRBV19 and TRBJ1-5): DGGITQSPKYLFRKEGQNVTLSCEQNLNHDAMYWYRQDPGQGLRLIYYSQIVNDFQKGDIAEGYSVSREKKESFPLTVTSAQKNPTAFYLCASSIGTGGYQPQHFGDGTRLSIL.

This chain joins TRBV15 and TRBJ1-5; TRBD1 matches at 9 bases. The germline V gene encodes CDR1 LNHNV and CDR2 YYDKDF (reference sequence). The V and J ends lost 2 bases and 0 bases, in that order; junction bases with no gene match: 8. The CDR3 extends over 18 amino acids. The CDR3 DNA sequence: TGTGCCACCAGCAGAAAGGGGACAGGGTCCTATAGCAATCAGCCCCAGCATTTT. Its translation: CATSRKGTGSYSNQPQHF. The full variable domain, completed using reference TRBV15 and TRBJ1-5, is DAMVIQNPRYQVTQFGKPVTLSCSQTLNHNVMYWYQQKSSQAPKLLFHYYDKDFNNEADTPDNFQSRRPNTSFCFLDIRSPGLGDTAMYLCATSRKGTGSYSNQPQHFGDGTRLSIL.

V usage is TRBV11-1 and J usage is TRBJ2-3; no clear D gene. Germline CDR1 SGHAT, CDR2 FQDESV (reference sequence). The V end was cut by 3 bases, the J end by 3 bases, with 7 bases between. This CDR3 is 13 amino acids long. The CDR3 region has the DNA TGTGCCAGCAGCTTTGTAGAGACAGATACGCAGTATTTT. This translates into CASSFVETDTQYF.

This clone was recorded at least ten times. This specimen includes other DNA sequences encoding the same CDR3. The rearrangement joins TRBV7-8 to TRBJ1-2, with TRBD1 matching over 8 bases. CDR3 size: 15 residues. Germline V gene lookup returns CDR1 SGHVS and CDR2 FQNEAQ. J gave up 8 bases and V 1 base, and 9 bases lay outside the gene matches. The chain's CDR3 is CASSLGTGLSGGYTF. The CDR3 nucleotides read TGTGCCAGCAGCTTAGGGACAGGGCTGAGTGGCGGCTACACCTTC. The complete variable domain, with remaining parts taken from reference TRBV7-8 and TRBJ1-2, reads GAGVSQSPRYKVAKRGQDVALRCDPISGHVSLFWYQQALGQGPEFLTYFQNEAQLDKSGLPSDRFFAERPEGSVSTLKIQRTQQEDSAVYLCASSLGTGLSGGYTFGSGTRLTVV.

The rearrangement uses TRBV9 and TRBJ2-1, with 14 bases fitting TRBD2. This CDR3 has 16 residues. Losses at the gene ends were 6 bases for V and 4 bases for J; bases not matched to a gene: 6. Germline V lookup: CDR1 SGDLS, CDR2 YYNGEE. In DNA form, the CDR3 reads TGTGCCAGCATCCCGGGACTAGCGGGAGCGTACAATGAGCAGTTCTTC. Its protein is CASIPGLAGAYNEQFF.

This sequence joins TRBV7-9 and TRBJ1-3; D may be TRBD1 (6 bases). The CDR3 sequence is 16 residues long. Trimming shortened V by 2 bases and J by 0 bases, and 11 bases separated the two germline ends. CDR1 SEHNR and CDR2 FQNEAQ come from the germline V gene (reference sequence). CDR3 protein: CASSLQGRYSGNTIYF. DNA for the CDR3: TGTGCCAGCAGCTTACAGGGGCGCTACTCTGGAAACACCATATATTTT.

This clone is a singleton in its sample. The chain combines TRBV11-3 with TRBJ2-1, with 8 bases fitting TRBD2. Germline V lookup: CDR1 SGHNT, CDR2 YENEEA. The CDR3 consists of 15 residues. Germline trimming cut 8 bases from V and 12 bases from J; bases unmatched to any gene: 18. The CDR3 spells CASLFAGREASGQFF. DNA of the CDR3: TGTGCCAGCCTCTTCGCAGGGCGGGAGGCCTCCGGGCAGTTCTTC.

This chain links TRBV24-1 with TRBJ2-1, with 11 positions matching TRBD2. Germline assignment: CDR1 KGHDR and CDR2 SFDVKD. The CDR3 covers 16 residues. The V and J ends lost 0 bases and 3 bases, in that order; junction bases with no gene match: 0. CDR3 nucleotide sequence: TGTGCCACCAGTGATTTGGGGACTAGCGGCTACAATGAGCAGTTCTTC. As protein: CATSDLGTSGYNEQFF.